Shown below are 16 T cell receptor beta chains from a single sample sequenced in a study of cytomegalovirus exposure and HLA in healthy donors (dated by TCRdb to about 2017). The protocol used for the library was the immunoSEQ multiplex PCR assay. The multiplex PCR relied on a mix of 60 forward primers for TCR Vbeta segments and 13 reverse primers for TCR Jbeta segments. As stored in TCRdb, this immuneACCESS dataset retains in-frame rearrangements with V and J assigned. A fraction of the clones does not appear; measured against another copy, unresolved V genes explain less than half of the discrepancy, and the remainder lacks a known reason. The sample records approximately 98,000 clones, about 81% of which are singletons. 10% to 11% of the sample rests with the top ten. Sequencing used PBMCs. The source of these receptors is a man younger than 35 in good health and CMV-seropositive.

The chain carries TRBV7-6 and TRBJ1-1; TRBD1 matches at 7 bases. Per the germline V gene, CDR1 is SGHVS and CDR2 is FNYEAQ. The CDR3 runs to 16 residues. V lost 1 base to trimming and J lost 0 bases; unmatched junction nucleotides: 5. The DNA for the CDR3 is TGTGCCAGCAGCTTAGATCCGGGACAGTTGAACACTGAAGCTTTCTTT. Amino acids: CASSLDPGQLNTEAFF.

In its sample, this clone was seen once. The gene calls are TRBV19 and TRBJ2-7; TRBD1 aligns across 8 bases. CDR3 size: 13 residues. Looked up from germline, CDR1 is LNHDA and CDR2 is SQIVND (reference sequence). The V and J ends lost 8 bases and 3 bases, in that order; junction bases with no gene match: 6. The CDR3, as DNA: TGTGCCAGTGGACAGGGTATAGGCTACGAGCAGTACTTC. It specifies CASGQGIGYEQYF.

This clone turned up a few times. Other DNA sequences of this sample code for an identical CDR3. This chain uses TRBV7-8 with TRBJ1-1, with 9 bases lining up with TRBD1. V was clipped by 5 bases and J by 4 bases; unmatched bases: 2. The CDR3 runs 13 residues. Germline lookup yields CDR1 SGHVS and CDR2 FQNEAQ. The DNA for the CDR3 is TGTGCCAGCAGCCTGACAGGGGGCACTGAAGCTTTCTTT. This gives the protein CASSLTGGTEAFF.

The chain carries TRBV19 and TRBJ1-2, with 7 bases that match TRBD1. J gave up 2 bases and V 0 bases, and 6 bases lay outside the gene matches. Germline V gives CDR1 LNHDA, CDR2 SQIVND (reference sequence). The CDR3 totals 16 residues. The CDR3 coding sequence is TGTGCCAGTAGTATAGATCTTAAGGGACAGAACTATGGCTACACCTTC. This gives the protein CASSIDLKGQNYGYTF.

The rearrangement joins TRBV18 to TRBJ2-5; 7 nucleotides align to TRBD2. The CDR3 sequence is 13 residues long. The V gene's germline CDR1 is KGHSH and CDR2 LQKENI. The J segment lost 4 bases and the V segment lost 1 base, leaving 0 bases of the junction unmatched. CDR3 bases: TGTGCCAGCTCACCACGGGGGGGAGAGACCCAGTACTTC. Its protein product is CASSPRGGETQYF.

This clone came up a few times. This chain links TRBV14 with TRBJ1-4, with D possibly matching TRBD1 (6 bases). CDR3 length equals 15 residues. Trimming stripped 1 base from V and 8 bases from J, with 14 bases between. Germline-derived CDR1 and CDR2 are SGHDN and FVKESK. For the CDR3, the DNA is TGTGCCAGCAGCCAAGCGCAGGGGCTTAGGGAAAAACTGTTTTTT. This translates into CASSQAQGLREKLFF.

The chain carries TRBV6-1 and TRBJ1-5; 10 bases agree with TRBD1. The V gene end was trimmed by 2 bases and the J gene end by 7 bases; junction bases not matched to a gene: 11. Germline-derived CDR1 and CDR2 are MNHNS and SASEGT. This CDR3 is 17 amino acids long. The CDR3 sequence is CASSEWAGQGGGQPQHF. The CDR3 coding sequence is TGTGCCAGCAGTGAATGGGCTGGACAGGGGGGCGGGCAGCCCCAGCATTTT.

The chain employs TRBV20-1 and TRBJ2-5, with D hard to call. CDR3 length: 11 residues. CDR1 and CDR2 from the germline V gene are DFQATT and SNEGSKA (reference sequence). V was trimmed by 6 bases and J by 5 bases, leaving 10 bases between them. The CDR3 reads CSAQARETQYF. The CDR3 nucleotides read TGCAGTGCCCAAGCCCGGGAGACCCAGTACTTC.

The rearrangement links TRBV28 to TRBJ1-1, with D maybe TRBD1 (5 bases). CDR1 and CDR2 from the germline V gene are MDHEN and SYDVKM. This CDR3 spans 16 amino acids. V lost 5 bases and J 1 base, leaving 17 bases between the germline ends. DNA of the CDR3: TGTGCCAGCAGTAGCAGCGGGACGCCGGGGAACACTGAAGCTTTCTTT. Translating it yields CASSSSGTPGNTEAFF.

The chain joins TRBV19 to TRBJ1-5, with 8 bases that match TRBD1. V trimming: 3 bases; J trimming: 5 bases; junction bases outside the gene matches: 9. Germline V CDR1 and CDR2: LNHDA, SQIVND (reference sequence). The CDR3 covers 16 residues. The chain's CDR3 is CASSIPGQGLYQPQHF. The CDR3 DNA reads as TGTGCCAGTAGTATCCCCGGACAGGGATTATATCAGCCCCAGCATTTT.

The V call is TRBV10-3, the J call TRBJ1-6; tentative D call: TRBD1 (5 bases). Trimming took off 0 bases at V and 5 bases at J, with 8 bases between the two ends. The CDR3 loop spans 15 amino acids. CDR1 ENHRY and CDR2 SYGVKD come from the germline V gene. CDR3 region: CAISESSGNNSPLHF. CDR3 in DNA: TGTGCCATCAGTGAGTCGTCAGGGAATAATTCACCCCTCCACTTT.

CDR3 nucleotide sequence: TGTGCCAGCAGTGACCGGACAGGGGCGATAAATTCACCCCTCCACTTT. It yields the protein CASSDRTGAINSPLHF. This chain connects TRBV2 to TRBJ1-6, with 9 bases identical to TRBD1. Per the germline V gene, CDR1 is SNHLY and CDR2 is FYNNEI. The CDR3 has 16 residues. After removal of 3 bases from V and 7 bases from J, the junction contained 7 bases not matched to a gene.

The chain has TRBV6-1 and TRBJ1-5, with D possibly TRBD1 on 5 matching bases. This CDR3 contains 17 residues. The ends were cut back, 3 bases at V and 6 bases at J, with 21 bases in the middle. Germline V gene data show CDR1 as MNHNS and CDR2 as SASEGT. The CDR3: CASSDQEKGLGIQPQHF. The DNA for the CDR3 is TGTGCCAGCAGTGATCAAGAGAAGGGGCTAGGTATTCAGCCCCAGCATTTT.

The V and J genes are TRBV5-4 and TRBJ2-7, with TRBD1 identical over 11 bases. There are 17 residues in the CDR3. The V segment lost 4 bases and the J segment 2 bases; nucleotides outside the gene matches: 11. Germline CDR1 SGHNT, CDR2 YYREEE (reference sequence). CDR3 in amino acids: CASSIGTGGTKAYEQYF. The CDR3 region has the DNA TGTGCCAGCAGCATCGGGACAGGGGGGACCAAGGCCTACGAGCAGTACTTC.

This clone has a single count. V usage is TRBV6-1 and J usage is TRBJ2-3; 13 bases map to TRBD2. The CDR3 length is 16 residues. V dropped 4 bases and J dropped 0; count of bases not matched to a gene: 1. The germline CDR1 and CDR2 sequences are MNHNS and SASEGT. The CDR3 loop is CASSAGLAGSTDTQYF. The CDR3 region has the DNA TGTGCCAGCAGTGCGGGACTAGCGGGGAGCACAGATACGCAGTATTTT.

The chain combines TRBV7-2 with TRBJ1-4, with 7 nucleotides matching TRBD1. Losses at the gene ends were 5 bases for V and 0 bases for J; bases not matched to a gene: 6. Germline V gene data show CDR1 as SGHTA and CDR2 as FQGNSA. This CDR3 comprises 16 residues. CDR3 sequence: CASSIRTGATNEKLFF. In DNA form, the CDR3 reads TGTGCCAGCAGCATCCGGACAGGCGCAACTAATGAAAAACTGTTTTTT. The entire variable domain, with the rest obtained from reference TRBV7-2 and TRBJ1-4, is as follows: GAGVSQSPSNKVTEKGKDVELRCDPISGHTALYWYRQSLGQGLEFLIYFQGNSAPDKSGLPSDRFSAERTGGSVSTLTIQRTQQEDSAVYLCASSIRTGATNEKLFFGSGTQLSVL.